The 26 T cell receptor beta chains reported below all come from one sample, sequenced in a study of blood T cell repertoires in COVID-19. Produced via immunoSEQ multiplex PCR; TCRdb's table is partial and in-frame only. The sample holds around 240,000 clones, roughly 82% seen once. The sequenced sample consisted of peripheral blood. All receptors come from a woman aged 40 to 49 who had recovered from COVID-19.

J is TRBJ2-7 and V is TRBV7-9, with unresolved D. V lost 3 bases to trimming and J lost 3 bases, with 9 bases between them. The CDR3 has 13 amino acids. Germline CDR1 SEHNR, CDR2 FQNEAQ (reference sequence). This CDR3 reads CASSFDGDYEQYF. The CDR3 DNA follows: TGTGCCAGCAGCTTCGACGGAGACTACGAGCAGTACTTC. Using reference TRBV7-9 and TRBJ2-7 for the parts outside the CDR3, the full variable domain is DTGVSQNPRHKITKRGQNVTFRCDPISEHNRLYWYRQTLGQGPEFLTYFQNEAQLEKSRLLSDRFSAERPKGSFSTLEIQRTEQGDSAMYLCASSFDGDYEQYFGPGTRLTVT.

In its sample, this clone was seen a few times. The chain has TRBV24-1 and TRBJ2-1, with a weak D call TRBD2 (5 bases). The CDR3 totals 15 residues. Per the germline V gene, CDR1 is KGHDR and CDR2 is SFDVKD. Trimming took 4 bases from V and 6 from J, leaving 15 bases between them. The CDR3 is CATSDSGLEPNEQFF. The CDR3 DNA follows: TGTGCCACCAGTGACTCCGGACTCGAGCCCAATGAGCAGTTCTTC.

This clone has just one count. The V gene is TRBV5-8, the J gene TRBJ2-1, with 8 bases that match TRBD2. Germline CDR1 and CDR2: SGHTS and YDEGEE. V shed 3 bases, J shed 5 bases, and the junction held 7 bases outside the gene matches. The CDR3 runs 15 residues. This CDR3 is CASSYKRGLNNEQFF. The CDR3 region has the DNA TGTGCCAGCAGCTATAAGCGGGGGCTCAACAATGAGCAGTTCTTC.

The CDR3: CASSLDNVVTEAFF. The CDR3 DNA is TGCGCCAGCAGCCTGGACAATGTTGTCACTGAAGCTTTCTTT. The chain employs TRBV5-1 and TRBJ1-1; D may be TRBD1 (5 bases). This CDR3 contains 14 residues. Germline CDR1 reads SGHRS; CDR2 reads YFSETQ. Trimming cost V 4 bases and J 4 bases, with 14 bases left between them.

The chain carries TRBV7-2 and TRBJ2-2, with 10 bases fitting TRBD2. In germline, CDR1 is SGHTA, CDR2 FQGNSA. The V segment lost 5 bases and the J segment 2 bases; nucleotides outside the gene matches: 11. The length of the CDR3 is 18 residues. The CDR3 loop is CASSLNSGGPFNTGELFF. DNA of the CDR3: TGTGCCAGCAGCCTTAATAGCGGGGGGCCTTTCAACACCGGGGAGCTGTTTTTT.

The rearrangement links TRBV7-2 to TRBJ1-2; D not resolved. Germline-derived CDR1 and CDR2 are SGHTA and FQGNSA. V was cut by 4 bases and J by 6 bases, with 12 bases left in between. The CDR3 runs to 13 residues. CDR3 bases: TGTGCCAGCAGCTCCCGGGGATGGGATGGCTACACCTTC. Its translation is CASSSRGWDGYTF.

This clone was seen more than once but under ten times. The gene calls are TRBV7-8 and TRBJ1-2; 11 bases fit TRBD1. CDR1 and CDR2 from the germline V gene are SGHVS and FQNEAQ. V lost 5 bases and J lost 4; bases outside the gene matches: 6. The CDR3 covers 15 residues. For the CDR3, the DNA is TGTGCCAGCAGCGCATCCGGGACAGGGGGCTATGGCTACACCTTC. Encoded protein: CASSASGTGGYGYTF.

The chain couples TRBV3-1 (or the pseudogene TRBV3-2) to TRBJ1-2, with D possibly being TRBD1 (6 bases). The CDR3 covers 12 residues. The germline V and J ends were trimmed by 3 bases and 7 bases, with 9 bases remaining between them. Germline V lookup: CDR1 LGHDT, CDR2 YNNKEL (reference sequence). Here the CDR3 reads CASSQDRRGYTF. The CDR3 nucleotides read TGTGCCAGCAGCCAGGACAGACGTGGCTACACCTTC.

The genes are TRBV29-1 and TRBJ1-1; no reliable D call. There are 11 residues in the CDR3. The germline gives CDR1 SQVTM, CDR2 ANQGSEA. V lost 4 bases and J 5 bases, leaving 8 bases between the germline ends. The CDR3 here is CSVASRTEAFF. CDR3 nucleotide sequence: TGCAGCGTTGCGAGCAGGACTGAAGCTTTCTTT.

The rearrangement joins TRBV6-5 to TRBJ1-1; TRBD1 might be the D (5 bases). The germline CDR1 and CDR2 sequences are MNHEY and SVGAGI. V lost 2 bases, J lost 8 bases, and 12 bases lay in between. This CDR3 has 13 residues. The CDR3 DNA reads TGTGCCAGCAGTTACAGTCCGGGGGAAGAAGCTTTCTTT. Its protein is CASSYSPGEEAFF.

The chain carries TRBV10-3 and TRBJ1-2; tentative D call: TRBD1 (5 bases). Germline values: CDR1 ENHRY, CDR2 SYGVKD. The CDR3 has 15 residues. Trimming left V 0 bases short and J 7 bases short, with 15 bases between. CDR3 sequence: CAISESIPGYRGYTF. As DNA, the CDR3 is TGTGCCATCAGTGAGTCAATCCCAGGGTATCGTGGCTACACCTTC.

This rearrangement joins TRBV3-1 (or the pseudogene TRBV3-2) to TRBJ2-5; D possibly corresponds to TRBD2 (5 bases). The V gene's germline CDR1 is LGHDT and CDR2 YNNKEL (reference sequence). V was pared by 6 bases and J by 7 bases, with 18 bases between. The CDR3 totals 14 residues. Here the CDR3 reads CASRRQQRGMTQYF. The DNA of the CDR3 is TGTGCCAGCAGACGTCAACAAAGAGGGATGACCCAGTACTTC.

The chain uses TRBV9 and TRBJ2-5, with 8 positions matching TRBD1. V lost 1 base and J lost 5; bases outside the gene matches: 7. Germline V gene lookup returns CDR1 SGDLS and CDR2 YYNGEE. CDR3 length: 15 amino acids. The CDR3 loop reads CASSVQGASGETQYF. For the CDR3, the DNA is TGTGCCAGCAGCGTACAGGGGGCGTCAGGCGAGACCCAGTACTTC.

V is TRBV7-2 and J is TRBJ2-5; D is uncertain. The V end lost 1 base, the J end lost 3 bases, and 9 bases lay between the germline ends. The CDR3 extends over 14 amino acids. Germline V lookup: CDR1 SGHTA, CDR2 FQGNSA. CDR3 region: CASSLVFTEETQYF. Here the CDR3 DNA reads TGTGCCAGCAGCTTAGTTTTCACAGAAGAGACCCAGTACTTC.

CDR3 nucleotides: TGTGCCAGCTCACCACCGGGGCGGTCTGAAGCTTTCTTT. Residues: CASSPPGRSEAFF. The rearrangement joins TRBV18 to TRBJ1-1, with a possible D match to TRBD1 (5 bases). The CDR3 has 13 amino acids. Between the trimmed V and J ends, which lost 0 bases and 6 bases, there was a span of 8 bases. The germline CDR1 and CDR2 sequences are KGHSH and LQKENI.

The rearrangement joins TRBV7-9 to TRBJ2-3; possible D gene TRBD2, 6 bases. The CDR3 covers 12 residues. Trimming cost V 5 bases and J 6 bases, with 9 bases left between them. Per germline, CDR1 SEHNR and CDR2 FQNEAQ (reference sequence). In DNA form, the CDR3 reads TGTGCCAGCAGCCCGGAGGGCGATACGCAGTATTTT. This translates into CASSPEGDTQYF.

The chain has TRBV19 and TRBJ2-1; D ambiguous. The CDR3 length is 11 residues. The V and J ends lost 3 bases and 10 bases respectively, with 7 bases between them. Germline V lookup: CDR1 LNHDA, CDR2 SQIVND (reference sequence). CDR3 nucleotide sequence: TGTGCCAGTAGTATCGGTGCGGAGCAGTTCTTC. Translating it yields CASSIGAEQFF. Complete variable domain (other parts from reference TRBV19 and TRBJ2-1): DGGITQSPKYLFRKEGQNVTLSCEQNLNHDAMYWYRQDPGQGLRLIYYSQIVNDFQKGDIAEGYSVSREKKESFPLTVTSAQKNPTAFYLCASSIGAEQFFGPGTRLTVL.

J is TRBJ2-5 and V is TRBV6-2 or TRBV6-3; TRBD2 is a possible D gene (6 bases). This CDR3 spans 14 amino acids. The V gene lost 2 bases and the J gene lost 1 base, with 8 bases spanning the gap. Germline CDR1 is MNHEY and CDR2 is SVGEGT. In DNA form, the CDR3 reads TGTGCCAGCAGTTACGCGGGGACCCAAGAGACCCAGTACTTC. Its translation is CASSYAGTQETQYF.

The rearrangement links TRBV9 to TRBJ2-2, with 7 bases identical to TRBD2. The CDR3 extends over 16 amino acids. The V segment lost 0 bases and the J segment 1 base; nucleotides outside the gene matches: 3. Germline CDR1 reads SGDLS; CDR2 reads YYNGEE. The CDR3 DNA reads as TGTGCCAGCAGCGTAGAGCGGGGTCTGAACACCGGGGAGCTGTTTTTT. This sequence encodes CASSVERGLNTGELFF.

The rearrangement joins TRBV13 to TRBJ1-2; D possibly corresponds to TRBD1 (5 bases). Germline V gives CDR1 PRHDT, CDR2 FYEKMQ (reference sequence). The V end was cut by 5 bases, the J end by 8 bases, with 15 bases between. This CDR3 has 13 residues. The CDR3 region has the DNA TGTGCCAGCAGCATAGCAGGGATGAGGGGCTACACCTTC. This translates into CASSIAGMRGYTF.

This sequence joins TRBV5-1 and TRBJ1-2; 10 bases line up with TRBD1. The CDR3 runs 14 residues. With V trimmed by 2 bases and J by 8 bases, 6 bases remained unmatched. The V gene's germline CDR1 is SGHRS and CDR2 YFSETQ. CDR3 amino acids: CASSFGTGAGGYTF. CDR3 sequence (DNA): TGCGCCAGCAGCTTTGGGACAGGGGCTGGGGGCTACACCTTC. Full variable domain (missing parts from reference TRBV5-1 and TRBJ1-2): KAGVTQTPRYLIKTRGQQVTLSCSPISGHRSVSWYQQTPGQGLQFLFEYFSETQRNKGNFPGRFSGRQFSNSRSEMNVSTLELGDSALYLCASSFGTGAGGYTFGSGTRLTVV.

This clone appeared once. V usage is TRBV19 and J usage is TRBJ1-2, with 8 bases that match TRBD1. Germline CDR1 reads LNHDA; CDR2 reads SQIVND (reference sequence). Losses at the gene ends were 7 bases for V and 8 bases for J; bases not matched to a gene: 12. CDR3 length equals 14 residues. In nucleotides, the CDR3 is TGTGCCAGTACCGCGTCCAGGGGGCTAAGGGGCTACACCTTC. Protein: CASTASRGLRGYTF.

The chain uses TRBV19 and TRBJ1-2, with TRBD1 identical over 7 bases. The CDR3 has 14 residues. Germline CDR1 reads LNHDA; CDR2 reads SQIVND (reference sequence). The trim removed 3 bases at V and 5 bases at J, leaving 6 bases unmatched. The CDR3 sequence is CASSMDRQGYGYTF. In DNA form, the CDR3 reads TGTGCCAGTAGTATGGACAGGCAAGGTTATGGCTACACCTTC.

This chain connects TRBV4-2 to TRBJ2-5; 13 bases fit TRBD2. V lost 4 bases and J lost 5; bases outside the gene matches: 7. CDR3 size: 16 residues. Germline CDR1 LGHNA, CDR2 YNFKEQ. The CDR3 coding sequence is TGTGCCAGCAGCCTTACTAGCGGGGGGGCGGATGAGACCCAGTACTTC. Residues: CASSLTSGGADETQYF.

V is TRBV29-1 and J is TRBJ1-4, with D hard to call. Trimming took 4 bases from V and 3 from J, leaving 6 bases between them. The CDR3 totals 12 residues. Germline CDR1 reads SQVTM; CDR2 reads ANQGSEA. The CDR3 here is CSVVAPNEKLFF. The CDR3 nucleotides are TGCAGCGTTGTCGCGCCTAATGAAAAACTGTTTTTT. Looking up the rest from reference TRBV29-1 and TRBJ1-4 gives the full variable domain: SAVISQKPSRDICQRGTSLTIQCQVDSQVTMMFWYRQQPGQSLTLIATANQGSEATYESGFVIDKFPISRPNLTFSTLTVSNMSPEDSSIYLCSVVAPNEKLFFGSGTQLSVL.

This clone was seen many times. The chain combines TRBV19 with TRBJ1-6; D is ambiguous. V shed 7 bases and J shed 2 bases, with 15 bases lying between them. The CDR3 is made up of 16 amino acids. Germline values: CDR1 LNHDA, CDR2 SQIVND (reference sequence). CDR3: CASNDAVGAYNSPLHF. As DNA, the CDR3 is TGTGCCAGTAACGACGCGGTAGGAGCCTATAATTCACCCCTCCACTTT. Supplemented by reference TRBV19 and TRBJ1-6, the full variable domain reads DGGITQSPKYLFRKEGQNVTLSCEQNLNHDAMYWYRQDPGQGLRLIYYSQIVNDFQKGDIAEGYSVSREKKESFPLTVTSAQKNPTAFYLCASNDAVGAYNSPLHFGNGTRLTVT.